This T cell receptor (beta chain) appears in the sequencing data of a study of cytomegalovirus exposure and HLA in healthy donors. The study ran its PCR with 60 Vbeta and 13 Jbeta primers. As processed by the authors: Per a later analysis, the number of unique TCR beta chains was about 80 million, of which roughly 10 million were shared. Data came from immunoSEQ multiplex PCR; TCRdb stores just in-frame clones and leaves some out. From that table come the V and J calls and clone size; the DNA was used to work out D and trimming. The data hold approximately 180,000 clones, with about two thirds observed a single time. Turning to this clone: The antigen is undetermined.

Study-level findings and limits: Indistinguishable V segments, including TRBV6-2 and TRBV6-3, were excluded. A later analysis showed that HLA-associated TCR beta chains had undergone more clonal expansion than equally common others.

This CDR3 contains 14 residues. Trimming cost V 0 bases and J 5 bases, with 8 bases left between them. Germline V gene data show CDR1 as SGHNT and CDR2 as YYREEE (reference sequence). This rearrangement joins TRBV5-4 to TRBJ2-2; perhaps TRBD2 as D (6 bases). What was sequenced was PBMCs. The sequence was collected from a human donor in good health. In nucleotides, the CDR3 is TGTGCCAGCAGCTTGGTGGGGGGAACCGGGGAGCTGTTTTTT. Protein: CASSLVGGTGELFF.